The entry that follows covers one T cell receptor beta chain sequence. The sample is drawn from a study of PD-1 blockade in classical Hodgkin lymphoma. The assay was immunoSEQ multiplex PCR, and TCRdb's table has in-frame clones only and misses some. The sample includes approximately 60,000 clones, around 88% of them seen just once. The CDR3 has 15 amino acids. V dropped 4 bases and J dropped 1; count of bases not matched to a gene: 3. Per germline, CDR1 SGHDT and CDR2 YYEEEE. All patients experienced relapse after autologous stem cell transplantation, and brentuximab vedotin exposure was variable. This TCR derives from a human donor with classical Hodgkin lymphoma. This chain links TRBV5-6 with TRBJ2-2; 8 nucleotides agree with TRBD1. Here the sequenced sample was peripheral blood mononuclear cells (PBMCs), taken at baseline. The CDR3 DNA reads as TGTGCCAGCAGCGCCGGGACAGGGAACACCGGGGAGCTGTTTTTT. It translates to CASSAGTGNTGELFF.